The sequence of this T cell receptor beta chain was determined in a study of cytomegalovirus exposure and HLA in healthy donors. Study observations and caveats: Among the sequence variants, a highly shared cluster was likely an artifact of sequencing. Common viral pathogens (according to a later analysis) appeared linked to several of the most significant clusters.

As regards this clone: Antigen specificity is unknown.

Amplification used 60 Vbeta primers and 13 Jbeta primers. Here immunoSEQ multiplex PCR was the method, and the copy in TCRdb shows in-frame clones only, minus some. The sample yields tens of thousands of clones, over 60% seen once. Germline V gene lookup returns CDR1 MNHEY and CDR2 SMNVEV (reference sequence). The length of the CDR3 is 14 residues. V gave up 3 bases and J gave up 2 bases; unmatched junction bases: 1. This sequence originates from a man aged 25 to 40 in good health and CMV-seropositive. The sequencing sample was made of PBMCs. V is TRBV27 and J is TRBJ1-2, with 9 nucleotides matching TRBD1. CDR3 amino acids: CASSFGQGNYGYTF. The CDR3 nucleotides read TGTGCCAGCAGTTTCGGACAGGGGAACTATGGCTACACCTTC.